The rows below give T cell receptor beta chains drawn from one sample of a study of cytomegalovirus exposure and HLA in healthy donors. Libraries were prepared by immunoSEQ multiplex PCR; TCRdb keeps only in-frame clonotypes and omits some of them. Here the sample spans 100,000 or so clones, more than 65% being singletons. The sequencing sample was made of PBMCs. The source of these receptors is a man aged 35-49 years in good health and CMV-seropositive. Each CDR3 is given with its conserved first and last residue. Fields, in order: V gene, clone size, J gene, D gene, CDR3 protein, CDR3 DNA. A D gene is named only where the DNA matches it firmly. The size entry is marked missing in some rows and otherwise reads once, few, many or a size class.

V: TRBV9; size: .; J: TRBJ1-2; D: .; CDR3: CASSTTSLAHYGYTF; DNA: TGTGCCAGCAGTACAACCTCGCTCGCACACTATGGCTACACCTTC
V: TRBV4-3; size: .; J: TRBJ2-7; D: .; CDR3: CASSLTQAGYYEQYF; DNA: TGCGCCAGCAGCCTCACACAAGCGGGTTACTACGAGCAGTACTTC
V: TRBV5-4; size: .; J: TRBJ1-2; D: TRBD1; CDR3: CASRSGQTTINYGYTF; DNA: TGTGCCAGCCGATCGGGACAGACGACTATCAACTATGGCTACACCTTC
V: TRBV6-4; size: .; J: TRBJ2-2; D: .; CDR3: CASAPGADTGELFF; DNA: TGTGCCAGCGCGCCAGGGGCGGACACCGGGGAGCTGTTTTTT
V: TRBV6-5; size: .; J: TRBJ2-1; D: .; CDR3: CASRRLGGPNEQFF; DNA: TGTGCCAGCAGGCGCTTGGGGGGACCCAATGAGCAGTTCTTC
V: TRBV19; size: .; J: TRBJ2-2; D: .; CDR3: CASSSRDGQNTGELFF; DNA: TGTGCCAGTTCCTCCCGGGATGGGCAGAACACCGGGGAGCTGTTTTTT
V: TRBV19; size: .; J: TRBJ2-2; D: .; CDR3: CASSMWTRTGELFF; DNA: TGTGCCAGTAGTATGTGGACTCGGACCGGGGAGCTGTTTTTT
V: TRBV6-1; size: .; J: TRBJ1-3; D: .; CDR3: CATTGTPASGNTIYF; DNA: TGTGCCACAACCGGGACACCCGCCTCTGGAAACACCATATATTTT
V: TRBV9; size: .; J: TRBJ1-3; D: TRBD1; CDR3: CASSVTGGTSGNTIYF; DNA: TGTGCCAGCAGCGTAACAGGGGGAACCTCTGGAAACACCATATATTTT
V: TRBV5-5; size: .; J: TRBJ1-1; D: .; CDR3: CASSHDARDTDEAFF; DNA: TGTGCCAGCAGCCATGATGCCCGGGACACGGACGAAGCTTTCTTT
V: TRBV5-4; size: .; J: TRBJ2-5; D: .; CDR3: CASSRGGSGHLQETQYF; DNA: TGTGCCAGCAGCCGTGGGGGATCGGGACACCTACAAGAGACCCAGTACTTC
V: TRBV2; size: .; J: TRBJ2-5; D: .; CDR3: CATQLIGGGTQYF; DNA: TGTGCCACCCAGTTGATAGGGGGGGGGACCCAGTACTTC
V: TRBV4-3; size: .; J: TRBJ2-3; D: TRBD2; CDR3: CASSEKLSSGGDTQYF; DNA: TGCGCCAGCAGCGAGAAGCTATCTAGCGGGGGGGATACGCAGTATTTT
V: TRBV6-5; size: .; J: TRBJ2-7; D: TRBD1; CDR3: CASSWQTGPYEQYF; DNA: TGTGCCAGCAGTTGGCAGACAGGGCCCTACGAGCAGTACTTC
V: TRBV4-1; size: .; J: TRBJ2-7; D: TRBD2; CDR3: CASSPSGTSGNSYEQYF; DNA: TGCGCCAGCAGCCCTTCCGGGACTAGCGGGAACTCCTACGAGCAGTACTTC
V: TRBV18; size: .; J: TRBJ2-6; D: .; CDR3: CASSPGRAGANVLTF; DNA: TGTGCCAGCTCACCAGGGCGGGCTGGGGCCAACGTCCTGACTTTC
V: TRBV2; size: .; J: TRBJ2-5; D: .; CDR3: CASSAIGGPRETQYF; DNA: TGTGCCAGCAGTGCGATCGGGGGACCCAGGGAGACCCAGTACTTC
V: TRBV6-1; size: .; J: TRBJ1-4; D: TRBD1; CDR3: CASSDTMTGENEKLFF; DNA: TGTGCCAGCAGTGATACGATGACAGGGGAGAATGAAAAACTGTTTTTT
V: TRBV9; size: .; J: TRBJ1-6; D: TRBD1; CDR3: CASTLTGVWNSPLHF; DNA: TGTGCCAGCACCCTAACAGGGGTTTGGAATTCACCCCTCCACTTT
V: TRBV7-9; size: .; J: TRBJ1-1; D: .; CDR3: CASSLDAQENTEAFF; DNA: TGTGCCAGCAGCTTAGATGCGCAGGAGAACACTGAAGCTTTCTTT
V: TRBV27; size: .; J: TRBJ2-7; D: TRBD2; CDR3: CASSLFRAGGPYEQYF; DNA: TGTGCCAGCAGTTTATTTAGAGCGGGAGGCCCCTACGAGCAGTACTTC
V: TRBV4-3; size: .; J: TRBJ1-2; D: TRBD1; CDR3: CASSQEIQGTNYGYTF; DNA: TGCGCCAGCAGCCAAGAGATACAGGGGACTAACTATGGCTACACCTTC
V: TRBV9; size: few; J: TRBJ1-2; D: .; CDR3: CASSPSQGNYGYTF; DNA: TGTGCCAGCAGCCCCTCCCAGGGAAACTATGGCTACACCTTC
V: TRBV28; size: .; J: TRBJ2-7; D: TRBD1; CDR3: CASSDGTGRREQYF; DNA: TGTGCCAGCAGTGACGGGACAGGCCGTCGAGAGCAGTACTTC
V: TRBV7-8; size: .; J: TRBJ2-7; D: TRBD1; CDR3: CASSAQQGARQYF; DNA: TGTGCCAGCAGCGCCCAACAGGGGGCTAGGCAGTACTTC
V: TRBV6-1; size: .; J: TRBJ1-1; D: .; CDR3: CASRSEGFMNTEAFF; DNA: TGTGCCAGCAGATCGGAGGGATTCATGAACACTGAAGCTTTCTTT
V: TRBV19; size: few; J: TRBJ2-3; D: .; CDR3: CASSISASKIRTDTQYF; DNA: TGTGCCAGTAGTATCTCGGCTAGCAAGATTCGCACAGATACGCAGTATTTT
V: TRBV4-3; size: .; J: TRBJ2-2; D: TRBD1; CDR3: CASSQSPDRGRFTGELFF; DNA: TGCGCCAGCAGCCAAAGCCCGGACAGGGGGCGGTTCACCGGGGAGCTGTTTTTT
V: TRBV27; size: .; J: TRBJ2-5; D: .; CDR3: CASSLNGETQYF; DNA: TGTGCCAGCAGTTTAAACGGAGAGACCCAGTACTTC
V: TRBV29-1; size: .; J: TRBJ1-1; D: TRBD1; CDR3: CSVRQGVLNTEAFF; DNA: TGCAGCGTTAGACAGGGCGTCCTTAACACTGAAGCTTTCTTT
V: TRBV7-4; size: .; J: TRBJ2-7; D: .; CDR3: CASSRPGCEQYF; DNA: TGTGCCAGCAGCCGCCCGGGGTGCGAGCAGTACTTC
V: TRBV19; size: .; J: TRBJ2-7; D: .; CDR3: CASSIGKRGYEQYF; DNA: TGTGCCAGTAGTATTGGGAAAAGGGGATACGAGCAGTACTTC
V: TRBV7-9; size: .; J: TRBJ2-7; D: .; CDR3: CASSLQGGHYEQYF; DNA: TGTGCCAGCAGCTTACAAGGGGGACACTACGAGCAGTACTTC
V: TRBV15; size: .; J: TRBJ2-2; D: TRBD1; CDR3: CATSSDYPTVGQGNPGELFF; DNA: TGTGCCACCAGCAGCGACTATCCAACCGTGGGACAGGGTAATCCCGGGGAGCTGTTTTTT
V: TRBV7-3; size: once; J: TRBJ1-6; D: .; CDR3: CASAGGVNSPLHF; DNA: TGTGCCAGCGCGGGGGGGGTTAATTCACCCCTCCACTTT
V: TRBV15; size: .; J: TRBJ2-4; D: TRBD1; CDR3: CATSSQGKNIQYF; DNA: TGTGCCACCAGCTCACAGGGGAAAAACATTCAGTACTTC
V: TRBV7-2; size: .; J: TRBJ2-2; D: .; CDR3: CASSLASGYTGELFF; DNA: TGTGCCAGCAGCTTAGCCTCGGGGTACACCGGGGAGCTGTTTTTT
V: TRBV9; size: .; J: TRBJ2-7; D: .; CDR3: CASSAQGAYEQYF; DNA: TGTGCCAGCAGCGCACAGGGAGCCTACGAGCAGTACTTC
V: TRBV9; size: .; J: TRBJ2-1; D: .; CDR3: CASSARGPQYSEQFF; DNA: TGTGCCAGCAGCGCGCGGGGGCCGCAGTACAGTGAGCAGTTCTTC
V: TRBV6-5; size: few; J: TRBJ1-5; D: .; CDR3: CASSDREGHQPQHF; DNA: TGTGCCAGCAGTGACCGGGAGGGCCATCAGCCCCAGCATTTT
V: TRBV6-5; size: .; J: TRBJ2-3; D: .; CDR3: CASSYSGAPITDTQYF; DNA: TGTGCCAGCAGTTACTCTGGGGCCCCAATCACAGATACGCAGTATTTT
V: TRBV29-1; size: .; J: TRBJ2-3; D: TRBD1; CDR3: CSVPDRGTDTQYF; DNA: TGCAGCGTTCCGGACAGGGGCACAGATACGCAGTATTTT
V: TRBV27; size: once; J: TRBJ2-7; D: .; CDR3: CASSETSWGLEQYF; DNA: TGTGCCAGCAGTGAGACTAGTTGGGGACTCGAGCAGTACTTC
V: TRBV19; size: .; J: TRBJ1-1; D: .; CDR3: CASSTPRIRGSTEAFF; DNA: TGTGCCAGTAGTACCCCCCGCATCAGGGGTAGCACTGAAGCTTTCTTT
V: TRBV6-6; size: .; J: TRBJ1-2; D: .; CDR3: CASSYGQSYGYTF; DNA: TGTGCCAGCAGTTACGGTCAGTCTTATGGCTACACCTTC
V: TRBV5-4; size: .; J: TRBJ1-3; D: .; CDR3: CASSHYAAGNTIYF; DNA: TGTGCCAGCAGCCACTATGCGGCTGGAAACACCATATATTTT
V: TRBV7-3; size: .; J: TRBJ2-7; D: TRBD2; CDR3: CASSSRTSGGVQYF; DNA: TGTGCCAGCAGCTCCCGGACTAGCGGGGGGGTTCAGTACTTC
V: TRBV27; size: .; J: TRBJ1-6; D: .; CDR3: CASRLHSSYNSPLHF; DNA: TGTGCCAGCAGACTTCACAGCTCCTATAATTCACCCCTCCACTTT
V: TRBV21-1; size: .; J: TRBJ1-1; D: .; CDR3: CARPGDYTEAFF; DNA: TGTGCCAGGCCGGGGGATTACACTGAAGCTTTCTTT
V: TRBV28; size: few; J: TRBJ1-1; D: .; CDR3: CASSLNRMNTEAFF; DNA: TGTGCCAGCAGTTTAAACAGAATGAACACTGAAGCTTTCTTT
V: TRBV6-5; size: .; J: TRBJ1-1; D: .; CDR3: CASSSRQNRNTEAFF; DNA: TGTGCCAGCAGTTCACGACAGAACAGGAACACTGAAGCTTTCTTT
V: TRBV7-2; size: .; J: TRBJ2-7; D: TRBD1; CDR3: CASSRTGFEQYF; DNA: TGTGCCAGCAGCCGGACAGGGTTCGAGCAGTACTTC
V: TRBV18; size: .; J: TRBJ2-7; D: TRBD1; CDR3: CASSPGTAYEQYF; DNA: TGTGCCAGCTCACCCGGGACAGCGTACGAGCAGTACTTC
V: TRBV29-1; size: .; J: TRBJ2-3; D: .; CDR3: CSVEIGDLTDTQYF; DNA: TGCAGCGTTGAAATCGGGGATCTCACAGATACGCAGTATTTT